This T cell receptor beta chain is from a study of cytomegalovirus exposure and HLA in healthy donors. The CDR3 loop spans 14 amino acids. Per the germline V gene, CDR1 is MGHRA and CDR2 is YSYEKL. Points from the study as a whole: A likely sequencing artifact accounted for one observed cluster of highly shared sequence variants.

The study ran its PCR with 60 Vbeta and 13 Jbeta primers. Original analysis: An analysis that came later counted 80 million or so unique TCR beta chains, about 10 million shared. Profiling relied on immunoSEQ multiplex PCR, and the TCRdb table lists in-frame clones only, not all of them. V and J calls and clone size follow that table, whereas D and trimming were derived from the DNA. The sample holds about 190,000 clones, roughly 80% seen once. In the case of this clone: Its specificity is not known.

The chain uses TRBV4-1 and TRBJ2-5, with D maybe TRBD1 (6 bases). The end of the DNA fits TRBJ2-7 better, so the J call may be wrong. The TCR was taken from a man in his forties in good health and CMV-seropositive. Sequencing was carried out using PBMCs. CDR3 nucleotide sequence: TGCGCCAGCAGCCAAGGGAACAGGGATTACGAGCAGTACTTC. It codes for CASSQGNRDYEQYF.